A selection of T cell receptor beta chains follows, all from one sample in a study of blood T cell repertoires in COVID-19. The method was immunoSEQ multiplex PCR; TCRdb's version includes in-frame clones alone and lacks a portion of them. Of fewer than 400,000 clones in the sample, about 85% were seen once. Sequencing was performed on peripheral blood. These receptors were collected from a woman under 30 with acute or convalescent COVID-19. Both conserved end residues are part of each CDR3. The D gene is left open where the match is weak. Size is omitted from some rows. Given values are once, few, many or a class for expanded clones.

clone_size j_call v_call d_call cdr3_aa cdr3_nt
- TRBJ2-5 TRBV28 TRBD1 CASSPGQGVFETQYF TGTGCCAGCAGCCCGGGACAGGGGGTTTTCGAGACCCAGTACTTC
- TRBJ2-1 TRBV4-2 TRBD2 CASSQVLAAFSYNEQFF TGTGCCAGCAGCCAAGTGCTAGCGGCCTTCTCCTACAATGAGCAGTTCTTC
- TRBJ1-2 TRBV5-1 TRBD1 CASSWTGYYGYTF TGCGCCAGCAGCTGGACAGGGTACTATGGCTACACCTTC
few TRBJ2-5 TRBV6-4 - CASSDSPTGEQETQYF TGTGCCAGCAGTGACTCTCCGACAGGAGAACAAGAGACCCAGTACTTC
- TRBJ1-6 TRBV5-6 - CASSLPGHRPNSPLHF TGTGCCAGCAGCTTACCGGGACACCGCCCCAATTCACCCCTCCACTTT
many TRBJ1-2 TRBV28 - CASSQTGTSYGYTF TGTGCCAGCAGCCAGACAGGCACGAGCTATGGCTACACCTTC
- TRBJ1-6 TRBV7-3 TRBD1 CASSLGQGLYSPLHF TGTGCCAGCAGCTTGGGACAGGGGCTTTATTCACCCCTCCACTTT
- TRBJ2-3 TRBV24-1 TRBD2 CATSDSKRTSGEWPDTQYF TGTGCCACCAGTGATTCTAAAAGGACTAGCGGAGAATGGCCAGATACGCAGTATTTT
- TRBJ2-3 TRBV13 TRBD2 CASSLRGTDTQYF TGTGCCAGCAGCTTGCGGGGGACAGATACGCAGTATTTT
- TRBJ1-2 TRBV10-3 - CATSTENYGYTF TGTGCCACCTCGACAGAAAACTATGGCTACACCTTC
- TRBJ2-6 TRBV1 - CTSSHGQGRTGANVLTF TGCACCAGCAGCCATGGACAGGGTAGAACTGGGGCCAACGTCCTGACTTTC
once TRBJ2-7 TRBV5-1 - CASSPAGRGDFEQYF TGCGCCAGCAGCCCCGCCGGCAGGGGAGATTTCGAGCAGTACTTC
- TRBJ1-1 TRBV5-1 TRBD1 CASNYRGDTEAFF TGCGCCAGCAACTACAGGGGTGACACTGAAGCTTTCTTT
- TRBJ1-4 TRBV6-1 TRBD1 CASSEDPGQLGKLFF TGTGCCAGCAGTGAGGATCCGGGACAGTTGGGAAAACTGTTTTTT
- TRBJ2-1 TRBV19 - CASSIDSTGPEQFF TGTGCCAGTAGTATAGATAGTACAGGGCCTGAGCAGTTCTTC
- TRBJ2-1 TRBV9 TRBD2 CASSVATGTSYYEQFF TGTGCCAGCAGCGTAGCTACGGGGACTAGTTATTATGAGCAGTTCTTC
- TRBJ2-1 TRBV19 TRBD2 CASSIWASGSSYNEQFF TGTGCCAGTAGTATATGGGCTAGCGGGAGCTCCTACAATGAGCAGTTCTTC
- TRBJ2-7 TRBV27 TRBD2 CASIPSTGLAGQQYF TGTGCCAGCATTCCCTCGACGGGACTAGCGGGACAGCAGTACTTC
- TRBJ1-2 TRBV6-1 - CASSELGPYGYTF TGTGCCAGCAGTGAACTTGGCCCCTATGGCTACACCTTC
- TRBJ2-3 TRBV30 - CAWSRASAEYF TGTGCCTGGAGTCGGGCTAGCGCGGAGTATTTT
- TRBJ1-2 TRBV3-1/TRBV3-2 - CASSQLATAVYGYTF TGTGCCAGCAGCCAACTGGCGACCGCGGTTTATGGCTACACCTTC
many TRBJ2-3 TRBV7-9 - CASSLDTTTDTQYF TGTGCCAGCAGCCTAGACACCACCACAGATACGCAGTATTTT
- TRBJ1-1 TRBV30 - CAWSVSSRGTEAFF TGTGCCTGGAGTGTATCCTCCCGGGGGACTGAAGCTTTCTTT
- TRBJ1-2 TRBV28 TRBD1 CASSQLGRGSYGYTF TGTGCCAGCAGTCAACTGGGCAGGGGGAGCTATGGCTACACCTTC
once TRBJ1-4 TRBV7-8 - CASSSEEGGTNEKLFF TGTGCCAGCAGCTCTGAGGAGGGTGGAACTAATGAAAAACTGTTTTTT
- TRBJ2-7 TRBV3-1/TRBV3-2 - CASSHTSQAFYEQYF TGTGCCAGCAGCCATACCTCCCAGGCTTTCTACGAGCAGTACTTC
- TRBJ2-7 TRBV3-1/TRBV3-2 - CASSQTSYEQYF TGTGCCAGCAGCCAGACTAGCTACGAGCAGTACTTC
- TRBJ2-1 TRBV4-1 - CASSQLVVVSWNEQFF TGCGCCAGCAGCCAATTAGTAGTTGTGTCTTGGAATGAGCAGTTCTTC
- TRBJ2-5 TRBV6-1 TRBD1 CASSDRGLETQYF TGTGCCAGCAGTGACAGGGGGCTGGAGACCCAGTACTTC
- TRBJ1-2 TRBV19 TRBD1 CASSIKTGGRNGYTF TGTGCCAGTAGTATCAAGACAGGGGGCAGGAATGGCTACACCTTC
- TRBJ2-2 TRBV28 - CASRTHRENTGELFF TGTGCCAGCAGGACCCACCGGGAGAACACCGGGGAGCTGTTTTTT
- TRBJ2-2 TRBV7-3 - CASSLTSLSGELFF TGTGCCAGCAGCTTAACTAGCCTATCCGGGGAGCTGTTTTTT
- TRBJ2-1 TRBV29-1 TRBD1 CSVEDRRQGGDEQFF TGCAGCGTTGAAGATCGAAGACAGGGGGGGGATGAGCAGTTCTTC
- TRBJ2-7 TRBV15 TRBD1 CATSRAYRGYEQYF TGTGCCACCAGCAGAGCTTACAGGGGGTACGAGCAGTACTTC
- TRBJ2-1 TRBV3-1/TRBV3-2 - CASSREYNEQFF TGTGCCAGCAGCCGGGAGTACAATGAGCAGTTCTTC
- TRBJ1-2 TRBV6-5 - CASRARPPKGDGYTF TGTGCCAGCAGGGCCCGACCCCCCAAGGGGGATGGCTACACCTTC
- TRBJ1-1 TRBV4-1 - CASSQGVGGTEAFF TGCGCCAGCAGCCAAGGGGTGGGGGGCACTGAAGCTTTCTTT
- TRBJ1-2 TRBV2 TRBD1 CASSDEDRNYGYTF TGTGCCAGCAGTGATGAGGACAGGAACTATGGCTACACCTTC
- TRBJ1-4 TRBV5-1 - CASSLRCRCNEKLFF TGCGCCAGCAGTTTGCGGTGTAGATGTAATGAAAAACTGTTTTTT
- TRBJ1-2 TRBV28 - CASSLRENYGYTF TGTGCCAGCAGTTTAAGGGAGAACTATGGCTACACCTTC
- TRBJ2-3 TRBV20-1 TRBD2 CSASVSGGPADTQYF TGCAGTGCTAGTGTTTCGGGGGGGCCAGCAGATACGCAGTATTTT
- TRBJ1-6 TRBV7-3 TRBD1 CASGTGRGSPLHF TGTGCCAGCGGGACAGGGCGAGGCTCACCCCTCCACTTT
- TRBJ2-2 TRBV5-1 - CASSLSGERAGELFF TGCGCCAGCAGCTTGTCAGGGGAGAGGGCCGGGGAGCTGTTTTTT
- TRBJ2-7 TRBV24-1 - CATSQGPKSYEQYF TGTGCCACCAGTCAGGGCCCGAAATCCTACGAGCAGTACTTC
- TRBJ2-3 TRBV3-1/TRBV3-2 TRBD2 CASSALAGGGELPDTQYF TGTGCCAGCAGCGCCCTAGCGGGGGGGGGAGAATTGCCAGATACGCAGTATTTT
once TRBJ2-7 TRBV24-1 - CATSDLRQGEQYF TGTGCCACCAGTGATTTGCGCCAGGGCGAGCAGTACTTC
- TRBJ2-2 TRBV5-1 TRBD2 CASSRTSGAEDTGELFF TGCGCCAGCAGCCGGACTAGCGGGGCCGAGGACACCGGGGAGCTGTTTTTT
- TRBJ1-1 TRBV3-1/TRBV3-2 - CASSQVGGTTEAFF TGTGCCAGCAGCCAAGTTGGGGGGACCACTGAAGCTTTCTTT
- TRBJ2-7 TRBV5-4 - CASSSRSAEQYF TGTGCCAGCAGCTCTAGGTCCGCCGAGCAGTACTTC
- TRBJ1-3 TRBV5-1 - CASSLAGIRSGNTIYF TGCGCCAGCAGCTTGGCCGGTATTCGCTCTGGAAACACCATATATTTT
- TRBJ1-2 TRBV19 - CASRTLRDNANYGYTF TGTGCCAGTAGAACACTCAGGGACAACGCTAACTATGGCTACACCTTC
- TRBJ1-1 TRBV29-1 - CSVEYGEAFF TGCAGCGTTGAGTACGGTGAAGCTTTCTTT
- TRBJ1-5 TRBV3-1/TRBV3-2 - CASSPKLTGSNQPQHF TGTGCCAGCAGCCCCAAATTAACAGGGAGTAATCAGCCCCAGCATTTT
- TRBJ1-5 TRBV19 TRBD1 CASSRTGGNQPQHF TGTGCCAGTAGTAGGACAGGGGGCAATCAGCCCCAGCATTTT
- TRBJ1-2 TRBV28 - CASSLGGDYGYTF TGTGCCAGCAGTTTAGGGGGCGACTATGGCTACACCTTC
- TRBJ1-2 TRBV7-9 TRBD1 CASNDRGNYGYTF TGTGCCAGCAATGACAGGGGGAACTATGGCTACACCTTC
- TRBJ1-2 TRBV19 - CASSIKLRGAYYGYTF TGTGCCAGTAGTATAAAGCTTCGGGGGGCTTACTATGGCTACACCTTC